Listed here are 24 T cell receptor beta chains from one sample, sequenced in a study of CD8+ T cells in alopecia areata. Following extraction, RNA underwent reverse transcription to cDNA, which served as the sequencing template. The method was immunoSEQ multiplex PCR; TCRdb's version includes in-frame clones alone and lacks a portion of them. The sample lists around 200,000 clones; approximately 62% were seen once. Sequenced material: CD4+ T cells sorted from blood, taken at week 0. These receptors were collected from a human donor with alopecia areata.

In its sample, this clone was seen a few times. The gene calls are TRBV29-1 and TRBJ1-2; 7 nucleotides align to TRBD1. The CDR3 has 14 residues. In germline, CDR1 is SQVTM, CDR2 ANQGSEA. Trimming cost V 6 bases and J 1 base; bases outside gene matches: 8. The CDR3 loop reads CSVYDRALNYGYTF. The CDR3 DNA reads as TGCAGCGTATACGACAGGGCGCTTAACTATGGCTACACCTTC.

This clone showed up many times. This chain connects TRBV7-9 to TRBJ1-4, with no clear D. The germline V gene has CDR1 SEHNR and CDR2 FQNEAQ (reference sequence). Trimming left V 5 bases short and J 0 bases short, with 7 bases between. The CDR3 has 14 residues. In DNA form, the CDR3 reads TGTGCCAGCAGCACTCACCCAACTAATGAAAAACTGTTTTTT. Translating gives CASSTHPTNEKLFF.

This clone was found once. The gene calls are TRBV18 and TRBJ1-1; a weak D match, TRBD1 (6 bases). The germline V gene encodes CDR1 KGHSH and CDR2 LQKENI. This CDR3 is built from 15 residues. Trimming took 0 bases from V and 0 from J, leaving 8 bases between them. The CDR3 region is CASSPPGTMNTEAFF. The CDR3 nucleotides read TGTGCCAGCTCACCACCCGGGACAATGAACACTGAAGCTTTCTTT.

This chain connects TRBV29-1 to TRBJ2-6, with D unresolved. The CDR3 has 14 residues. The V end lost 1 base, the J end lost 2 bases, and 6 bases lay between the germline ends. Germline-derived CDR1 and CDR2 are SQVTM and ANQGSEA. The CDR3 nucleotides read TGCAGCGTTGAAGTTACAGCTGGGGCCAACGTCCTGACTTTC. It specifies CSVEVTAGANVLTF.

This clone turned up a few times. The rearrangement joins TRBV4-1 to TRBJ1-2; no definite D call. This CDR3 has 15 amino acids. V lost 0 bases and J 3 bases, leaving 11 bases between the germline ends. The germline V gene has CDR1 MGHRA and CDR2 YSYEKL. The CDR3 bases are TGCGCCAGCAGCCAAGACCTCCCGGGCGACTATGGCTACACCTTC. It encodes CASSQDLPGDYGYTF.

This clone appeared a single time. J is TRBJ2-7 and V is TRBV6-6; D possibly uses TRBD1 or TRBD2 (5 bases each). The CDR3 has 16 amino acids. From germline, CDR1 is MNHNY and CDR2 SVGAGI (reference sequence). V gave up 5 bases and J gave up 5 bases, with 22 bases separating them. This CDR3 reads CASSTHGDARTHEQYF. For the CDR3, the DNA is TGTGCCAGCAGTACCCACGGGGACGCGAGAACCCACGAGCAGTACTTC.

V usage is TRBV7-3 and J usage is TRBJ1-4, with a possible D match to TRBD1 (5 bases). V lost 5 bases, J lost 2 bases, and 12 bases lay in between. Germline V gene lookup returns CDR1 SGHTA and CDR2 FQGTGA. This CDR3 spans 15 amino acids. The CDR3 region is CASSLEGRTNEKLFF. Written as DNA, the CDR3 is TGTGCCAGCAGCCTGGAGGGACGCACTAATGAAAAACTGTTTTTT. Based on the CDR3 plus reference TRBV7-3 and TRBJ1-4, the full variable domain is GAGVSQTPSNKVTEKGKYVELRCDPISGHTALYWYRQSLGQGPEFLIYFQGTGAADDSGLPNDRFFAVRPEGSVSTLKIQRTERGDSAVYLCASSLEGRTNEKLFFGSGTQLSVL.

The genes are TRBV5-1 and TRBJ2-1; no definite D call. Looked up from germline, CDR1 is SGHRS and CDR2 is YFSETQ. The CDR3 consists of 13 residues. The V gene lost 5 bases and the J gene lost 5 bases, with 11 bases spanning the gap. The CDR3 here is CASSDQANNEQFF. DNA for the CDR3: TGCGCCAGCAGTGACCAGGCGAACAATGAGCAGTTCTTC.

The V call is TRBV4-1, the J call TRBJ1-5, with 10 nucleotides matching TRBD1. V lost 4 bases, J lost 3 bases, and 9 bases stayed unmatched. Looked up from germline, CDR1 is MGHRA and CDR2 is YSYEKL. The CDR3 consists of 17 residues. The CDR3 region is CASSPSQTGGHNQPQHF. The CDR3 DNA reads TGCGCCAGCAGCCCCAGCCAGACAGGGGGCCACAATCAGCCCCAGCATTTT.

This clone occurred a few times. The chain employs TRBV27 and TRBJ1-5; D unclear. This CDR3 comprises 13 residues. The V gene's germline CDR1 is MNHEY and CDR2 SMNVEV (reference sequence). V was clipped by 4 bases and J by 2 bases, with 6 bases between them. The CDR3 sequence: CASSWAGNQPQHF. As DNA, the CDR3 is TGTGCCAGCAGTTGGGCAGGCAATCAGCCCCAGCATTTT.

This rearrangement joins TRBV7-2 to TRBJ2-1; D not resolved. There are 13 residues in the CDR3. Germline CDR1 is SGHTA and CDR2 is FQGNSA. V was cut by 5 bases and J by 8 bases, with 13 bases left in between. The CDR3 sequence: CASSRVPQYEQFF. In DNA form, the CDR3 reads TGTGCCAGCAGCCGGGTCCCTCAGTATGAGCAGTTCTTC.

The rearrangement joins TRBV2 to TRBJ2-1, with D tentatively TRBD1 or TRBD2 (5 bases each). The CDR3 extends over 15 amino acids. The V gene's germline CDR1 is SNHLY and CDR2 FYNNEI. V was shortened by 6 bases and J by 3 bases, with 15 bases between the two germline ends. CDR3 in amino acids: CASSAPGPIYNEQFF. DNA for the CDR3: TGTGCCAGCAGCGCACCGGGACCGATCTACAATGAGCAGTTCTTC.

This clone was counted a single time. The rearrangement uses TRBV30 and TRBJ2-1; the D is unclear. Germline V gene sequence: CDR1 GTSNPN, CDR2 SVGIG (reference sequence). The CDR3 is 12 residues long. V was clipped by 0 bases and J by 8 bases, with 8 bases between them. As DNA, the CDR3 is TGTGCCTGGAGTGTACTCGGCTATGAGCAGTTCTTC. This sequence encodes CAWSVLGYEQFF.

This rearrangement joins TRBV7-2 to TRBJ2-7; TRBD1 might be the D (7 bases). CDR1 and CDR2 (germline): SGHTA, FQGNSA. V was cut by 4 bases and J by 6 bases, with 13 bases left in between. The CDR3 has 13 residues. Here the CDR3 DNA reads TGTGCCAGCAGCTCGAGACAGGGAGGCGAGCAGTACTTC. Translated, it gives CASSSRQGGEQYF.

This clone was counted only a few times. The J gene is TRBJ2-1, the V gene TRBV7-2; 12 bases match TRBD2. The CDR3 is 19 amino acids. Losses at the gene ends were 6 bases for V and 2 bases for J; bases not matched to a gene: 14. Per the germline V gene, CDR1 is SGHTA and CDR2 is FQGNSA. The CDR3 nucleotides read TGTGCCAGCAGTCCCAAGAGTACTAGCGGGGGGCCCCCCTACAATGAGCAGTTCTTC. This sequence encodes CASSPKSTSGGPPYNEQFF.

The chain uses TRBV2 and TRBJ1-2, with D uncertain. The CDR3 is made up of 15 amino acids. Trimming took off 7 bases at V and 8 bases at J, with 23 bases between the two ends. Germline-derived CDR1 and CDR2 are SNHLY and FYNNEI. CDR3: CASTPAIAGHGGYTF. The CDR3 DNA reads as TGTGCCAGCACCCCAGCAATCGCGGGTCACGGGGGCTACACCTTC.

The chain uses TRBV4-3 and TRBJ1-2, with 10 bases aligning to TRBD1. This CDR3 is 15 amino acids long. Germline V CDR1 and CDR2: LGHNA, YSLEER. V dropped 2 bases and J dropped 8; count of bases not matched to a gene: 8. Here the CDR3 reads CASSQLGTGEGGYTF. In DNA form, the CDR3 reads TGCGCCAGCAGCCAACTTGGGACAGGGGAAGGCGGCTACACCTTC.

The chain carries TRBV5-1 and TRBJ2-2; D gene ambiguous. Germline CDR1 is SGHRS and CDR2 is YFSETQ. Between the trimmed V and J ends, which lost 2 bases and 3 bases, there was a span of 2 bases. The CDR3 runs to 12 residues. CDR3 coding DNA: TGCGCCAGCAGCTTCGACACCGGGGAGCTGTTTTTT. It yields the protein CASSFDTGELFF.

This sequence joins TRBV29-1 and TRBJ2-4; D might be TRBD2 (5 bases). CDR1 is SQVTM and CDR2 is ANQGSEA in the germline V gene. This CDR3 region has 13 residues. The V and J ends lost 6 bases and 7 bases respectively, with 16 bases between them. The CDR3 here is CSVAHGEPNIQYF. The CDR3 DNA reads TGCAGCGTCGCCCACGGGGAGCCGAACATTCAGTACTTC.

Only one count was recorded for this clone. The CDR3 region is CAWRLDRPHGYTF. The CDR3 DNA reads as TGTGCCTGGCGTCTGGACAGGCCTCATGGCTACACCTTC. The V call is TRBV30, the J call TRBJ1-2, with 7 nucleotides matching TRBD1. CDR1 is GTSNPN, CDR2 SVGIG, per germline (reference sequence). V dropped 5 bases and J dropped 6; count of bases not matched to a gene: 9. The CDR3 has 13 amino acids.

This clone was counted a few times. This CDR3 is also generated by other DNA sequences in the sample. This chain joins TRBV29-1 and TRBJ2-3, with no clear D. The germline CDR1 and CDR2 sequences are SQVTM and ANQGSEA. Trimming took 3 bases from V and 1 from J, leaving 5 bases between them. CDR3 length: 12 amino acids. The CDR3 DNA is TGCAGCGTTGAGCGTGGCACAGATACGCAGTATTTT. Translated, it gives CSVERGTDTQYF.

This rearrangement joins TRBV5-6 to TRBJ2-3, with 7 positions matching TRBD1. Germline CDR1 is SGHDT and CDR2 is YYEEEE. Unmatched junction bases numbered 5, after V lost 3 bases and J lost 4 bases. The CDR3 has 14 amino acids. The CDR3 coding sequence is TGTGCCAGCAGCTATGGGACAGACGCAGATACGCAGTATTTT. It encodes CASSYGTDADTQYF.

V is TRBV4-3 and J is TRBJ1-2, with D unresolved. This CDR3 comprises 15 residues. V shed 1 base and J shed 7 bases, with 16 bases lying between them. Per germline, CDR1 LGHNA and CDR2 YSLEER. In DNA, the CDR3 is TGCGCCAGCAGCCAAGCGCTAGACGACTTTGGTGGCTACACCTTC. It codes for CASSQALDDFGGYTF.

This clone was seen more than once but under ten times. This chain links TRBV4-1 with TRBJ1-6; 7 bases agree with TRBD1. The germline V gene encodes CDR1 MGHRA and CDR2 YSYEKL. With V trimmed by 0 bases and J by 7 bases, 3 bases remained unmatched. This CDR3 is built from 15 residues. The CDR3 spells CASSQDGTANSPLHF. DNA of the CDR3: TGCGCCAGCAGCCAAGACGGGACAGCCAATTCACCCCTCCACTTT.